The next 20 T cell receptor beta chains were all read from a single sample in a study of T cell changes during pregnancy in multiple sclerosis. Using immunoSEQ multiplex PCR, the repertoire was profiled, and TCRdb retains in-frame clones only, with some absent. The sample has about 65,000 clones; over 80% are singletons. The source material was CD8+ T cells from peripheral blood mononuclear cells, sampled in the third trimester of pregnancy. These receptors were taken from a female donor in good health, enrolled as a control in a pregnancy study.

This chain joins TRBV5-4 and TRBJ1-1; TRBD1 aligns across 8 bases. The V and J ends lost 6 bases and 5 bases, in that order; junction bases with no gene match: 6. The CDR3 is 13 amino acids. Germline loops: CDR1 SGHNT, CDR2 YYREEE (reference sequence). The CDR3 here is CASTHGQGTEAFF. For the CDR3, the DNA is TGTGCCAGCACGCATGGACAGGGAACTGAAGCTTTCTTT.

V usage is TRBV2 and J usage is TRBJ2-7; D gene ambiguous. The length of the CDR3 is 13 residues. Germline CDR1 is SNHLY and CDR2 is FYNNEI. With 2 bases removed from V and 3 bases from J, the gap between germline ends came to 8 bases. The CDR3 DNA is TGTGCCAGCAGTGAATTCAGGAACTACGAGCAGTACTTC. This gives the protein CASSEFRNYEQYF.

This clone was detected only a few times. V usage is TRBV4-1 and J usage is TRBJ2-7, with a weak D call TRBD1 (6 bases). Trimming stripped 4 bases from V and 6 bases from J, with 13 bases between. From germline, CDR1 is MGHRA and CDR2 YSYEKL. The CDR3 totals 13 residues. CDR3 protein: CASSLQQGAEQYF. The DNA of the CDR3 is TGCGCCAGCAGCCTGCAACAGGGTGCCGAGCAGTACTTC.

The J gene is TRBJ2-2, the V gene TRBV7-3; 8 nucleotides line up with TRBD2. The germline gives CDR1 SGHTA, CDR2 FQGTGA. V dropped 0 bases and J dropped 4; count of bases not matched to a gene: 4. This CDR3 contains 16 residues. The CDR3 sequence: CASSLTGGGPTGELFF. Written as DNA, the CDR3 is TGTGCCAGCAGCTTAACCGGGGGGGGGCCCACCGGGGAGCTGTTTTTT. Together with reference TRBV7-3 and TRBJ2-2, the CDR3 gives the full variable domain: GAGVSQTPSNKVTEKGKYVELRCDPISGHTALYWYRQSLGQGPEFLIYFQGTGAADDSGLPNDRFFAVRPEGSVSTLKIQRTERGDSAVYLCASSLTGGGPTGELFFGEGSRLTVL.

The CDR3 loop reads CASRPTGVSYNSPLHF. The CDR3 DNA follows: TGTGCCAGCAGACCGACAGGGGTGTCCTATAATTCACCCCTCCACTTT. V usage is TRBV4-2 and J usage is TRBJ1-6, with 8 bases aligning to TRBD1. V was clipped by 6 bases and J by 1 base; unmatched bases: 5. This CDR3 region has 16 residues. Germline V gene lookup returns CDR1 LGHNA and CDR2 YNFKEQ.

The chain carries TRBV4-1 and TRBJ2-5, with D possibly being TRBD2 (6 bases). In germline, CDR1 is MGHRA, CDR2 YSYEKL. V was clipped by 1 base and J by 6 bases, with 18 bases between them. There are 16 residues in the CDR3. The CDR3 loop reads CASSQVRGEALKTQYF. CDR3 nucleotide sequence: TGCGCCAGCAGCCAAGTTCGTGGGGAGGCTTTAAAGACCCAGTACTTC.

This chain links TRBV7-9 with TRBJ2-1; 8 bases fit TRBD2. The CDR3 totals 15 residues. The J segment lost 8 bases and the V segment lost 4 bases, leaving 10 bases of the junction unmatched. Germline V CDR1 and CDR2: SEHNR, FQNEAQ (reference sequence). The CDR3 DNA follows: TGTGCCAGCAGCTCTACGGGGGGGGGACGGCATGAGCAGTTCTTC. Translation: CASSSTGGGRHEQFF.

This clone came up once. The gene calls are TRBV5-6 and TRBJ1-2; TRBD1 might be the D (6 bases). Per the germline V gene, CDR1 is SGHDT and CDR2 is YYEEEE. V lost 3 bases and J lost 2, with 17 bases in between. The CDR3 extends over 16 amino acids. The CDR3 is CASSSRTDSLNYGYTF. Written as DNA, the CDR3 is TGTGCCAGCAGCTCCCGGACAGACTCCTTGAACTATGGCTACACCTTC.

This rearrangement joins TRBV7-3 to TRBJ2-1, with TRBD2 matching 14 bases. CDR3 length: 17 residues. Trimming took 4 bases from V and 8 from J; bases not matched to a gene: 10. Germline V gene sequence: CDR1 SGHTA, CDR2 FQGTGA. CDR3 in DNA: TGTGCCAGCAGCTCCACGGGACTAGCGGGGGCCGAGGATGAGCAGTTCTTC. Translating gives CASSSTGLAGAEDEQFF.

The chain uses TRBV7-2 and TRBJ2-7; no reliable D call. Germline CDR1 is SGHTA and CDR2 is FQGNSA. The CDR3 extends over 11 amino acids. The V end lost 3 bases, the J end lost 3 bases, and 3 bases lay between the germline ends. DNA for the CDR3: TGTGCCAGCAGCTTTAACTACGAGCAGTACTTC. Its protein product is CASSFNYEQYF.

The rearrangement joins TRBV9 to TRBJ2-2; TRBD2 aligns across 11 bases. V lost 3 bases to trimming and J lost 4 bases; unmatched junction nucleotides: 5. CDR1 is SGDLS, CDR2 YYNGEE, per germline. The CDR3 runs 16 residues. The CDR3 loop is CASSGSGGALTGELFF. CDR3 nucleotides: TGTGCCAGCAGCGGTAGCGGGGGGGCCCTCACCGGGGAGCTGTTTTTT.

This chain links TRBV6-4 with TRBJ1-1; D is uncertain. Looked up from germline, CDR1 is MRHNA and CDR2 is SNTAGT. This CDR3 has 14 residues. Trimming left V 0 bases short and J 9 bases short, with 14 bases between. The CDR3 nucleotides read TGTGCCAGCAGTGACTCGAGTAGCCCCGGGAAAGCTTTCTTT. This sequence encodes CASSDSSSPGKAFF.

The chain joins TRBV9 to TRBJ1-1; 7 bases are a match to TRBD1. The germline V gene has CDR1 SGDLS and CDR2 YYNGEE. This CDR3 comprises 14 residues. Unmatched junction bases numbered 10, after V lost 5 bases and J lost 6 bases. CDR3 sequence reads: CASSADRENSEAFF. The CDR3 coding sequence is TGTGCCAGCAGTGCTGACAGGGAAAACTCTGAAGCTTTCTTT.

This chain uses TRBV4-1 with TRBJ1-6, with TRBD1 identical over 7 bases. CDR3 length: 15 amino acids. Unmatched junction bases numbered 6, after V lost 2 bases and J lost 8 bases. In germline, CDR1 is MGHRA, CDR2 YSYEKL. DNA for the CDR3: TGCGCCAGCAGCCAACCGGGGCAGGGGGATTCACCCCTCCACTTT. Translation: CASSQPGQGDSPLHF.

The chain combines TRBV18 with TRBJ2-3; TRBD2 agrees at 10 bases. In germline, CDR1 is KGHSH, CDR2 LQKENI. There are 17 residues in the CDR3. Germline trimming cut 3 bases from V and 0 bases from J; bases unmatched to any gene: 6. This CDR3 is CASSPTSGEASTDTQYF. CDR3 nucleotide sequence: TGTGCCAGCTCACCTACTAGCGGGGAAGCTAGCACAGATACGCAGTATTTT.

To note about this clone: Other nucleotide sequences from this sample produce the same CDR3. The chain carries TRBV5-6 and TRBJ1-1, with a tentative D call TRBD1 (5 bases). Germline assignment: CDR1 SGHDT and CDR2 YYEEEE. V lost 0 bases to trimming and J lost 5 bases, with 11 bases between them. The CDR3 length is 14 residues. CDR3: CASSLAGGWTEAFF. For the CDR3, the DNA is TGTGCCAGCAGCTTGGCGGGGGGGTGGACTGAAGCTTTCTTT.

This clone was observed a single time. The V call is TRBV5-1, the J call TRBJ1-4; perhaps TRBD1 as D (6 bases). The CDR3 spans 16 residues. V lost 0 bases and J 7 bases, leaving 16 bases between the germline ends. Germline-derived CDR1 and CDR2 are SGHRS and YFSETQ. CDR3 sequence (DNA): TGCGCCAGCAGCTTGGGGACAGCTCCTACCGGTGAAAAACTGTTTTTT. It yields the protein CASSLGTAPTGEKLFF.

CDR3 coding DNA: TGTGCCAGCAGCAGTCGACAGGGCTACACTGAAGCTTTCTTT. It is translated as CASSSRQGYTEAFF. The gene calls are TRBV7-9 and TRBJ1-1, with 7 positions matching TRBD1. With V trimmed by 5 bases and J by 3 bases, 6 bases remained unmatched. Germline-derived CDR1 and CDR2 are SEHNR and FQNEAQ (reference sequence). CDR3 size: 14 residues. The entire variable domain, with the rest obtained from reference TRBV7-9 and TRBJ1-1, is as follows: DTGVSQNPRHKITKRGQNVTFRCDPISEHNRLYWYRQTLGQGPEFLTYFQNEAQLEKSRLLSDRFSAERPKGSFSTLEIQRTEQGDSAMYLCASSSRQGYTEAFFGQGTRLTVV.

The chain recombines TRBV6-1 with TRBJ2-1; D not resolved. Germline CDR1 MNHNS, CDR2 SASEGT. V gave up 6 bases and J gave up 9 bases, with 12 bases separating them. The CDR3 sequence is 12 residues long. The CDR3 protein is CASSDRHIEQFF. The CDR3 region has the DNA TGTGCCAGCAGCGACCGACATATTGAGCAGTTCTTC.

The V and J genes are TRBV5-6 and TRBJ2-1; D not certain. The germline V gene encodes CDR1 SGHDT and CDR2 YYEEEE. Trimming took 0 bases from V and 3 from J, leaving 7 bases between them. This CDR3 is built from 14 residues. The DNA for the CDR3 is TGTGCCAGCAGCTTGGGAGATAACTACAATGAGCAGTTCTTC. Protein: CASSLGDNYNEQFF.